What follows is one T cell receptor (beta chain) and its context. These data belong to a study of CD8 T cells in ankylosing spondylitis. As the method for making TCR beta libraries, quantitative 5'-RACE with molecular barcodes was used. TCRdb called the 5' RACE reads again in MiXCR, with one record for every CDR3 protein. The sample includes about 340,000 distinct CDR3 sequences, roughly 15% of them seen just once. The origin of this receptor is a male donor with ankylosing spondylitis or in good health (not recorded which). Sequencing input: blood, either unsorted or a sorted T cell fraction (not recorded which).

CDR3 nucleotide sequence: TGTGCCTGGAGTGCAACCTACGAGCAGTACTTC. Amino acids: CAWSATYEQYF. The V gene is TRBV30, the J gene TRBJ2-7; the D is unclear. The CDR3 extends over 11 amino acids. The germline V gene has CDR1 GTSNPN and CDR2 SVGIG (reference sequence). V was pared by 1 base and J by 2 bases, with 3 bases between.